This T cell receptor (beta chain) was identified in a study of T cells expressing NK-cell markers. TCRdb re-analyzed the 5' RACE reads; it lists each CDR3 protein once, without DNA. This table holds around 100,000 distinct CDR3 sequences. Germline V lookup: CDR1 SGHNT, CDR2 YYREEE (reference sequence). This CDR3 comprises 12 residues. The specimen was blood T cells: a sorted CD56 or NKG2C T cell subset, CD4+ or CD8+ T cells, or bulk PBMC T cells (not recorded which). This clonotype originated in a woman between 18 and 69 years old in good health. The chain uses TRBV5-4 and TRBJ2-1. The CDR3 region is CASSPEYNEQFF.